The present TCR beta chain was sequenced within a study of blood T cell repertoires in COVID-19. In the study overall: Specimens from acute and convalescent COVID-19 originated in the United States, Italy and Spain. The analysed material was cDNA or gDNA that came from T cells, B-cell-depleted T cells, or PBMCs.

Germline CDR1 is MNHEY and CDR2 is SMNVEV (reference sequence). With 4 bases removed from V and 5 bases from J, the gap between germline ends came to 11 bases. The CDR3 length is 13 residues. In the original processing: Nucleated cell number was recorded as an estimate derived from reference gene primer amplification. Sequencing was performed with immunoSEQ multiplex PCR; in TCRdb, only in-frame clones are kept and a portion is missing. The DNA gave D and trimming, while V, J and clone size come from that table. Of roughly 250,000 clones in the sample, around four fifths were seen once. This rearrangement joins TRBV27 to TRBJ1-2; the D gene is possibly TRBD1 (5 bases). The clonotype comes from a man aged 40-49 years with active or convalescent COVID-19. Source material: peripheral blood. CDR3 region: CASSSQGGYGYTF. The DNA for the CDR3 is TGTGCCAGCAGTTCTCAGGGAGGTTATGGCTACACCTTC.